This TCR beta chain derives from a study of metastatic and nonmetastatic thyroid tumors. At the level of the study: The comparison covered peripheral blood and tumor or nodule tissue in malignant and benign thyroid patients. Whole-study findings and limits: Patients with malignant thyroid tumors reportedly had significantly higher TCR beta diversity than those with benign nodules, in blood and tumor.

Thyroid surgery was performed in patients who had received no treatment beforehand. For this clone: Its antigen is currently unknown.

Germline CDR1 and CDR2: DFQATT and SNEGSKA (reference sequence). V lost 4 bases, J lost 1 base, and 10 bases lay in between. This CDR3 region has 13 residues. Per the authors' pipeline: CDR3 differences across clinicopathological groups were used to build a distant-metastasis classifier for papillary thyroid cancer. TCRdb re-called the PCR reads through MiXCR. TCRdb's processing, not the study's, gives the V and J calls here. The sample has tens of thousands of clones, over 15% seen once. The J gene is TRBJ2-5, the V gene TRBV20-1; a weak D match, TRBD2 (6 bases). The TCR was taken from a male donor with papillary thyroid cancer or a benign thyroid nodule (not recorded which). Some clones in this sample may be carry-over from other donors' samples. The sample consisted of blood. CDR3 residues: CSAMGGVQETQYF. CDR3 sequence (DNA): TGCAGTGCTATGGGGGGTGTCCAAGAGACCCAGTACTTC.